The clone carrying this T cell receptor beta chain was detected ten times or more. The data were taken from a study of T cells in Graves' hyperthyroidism and ophthalmopathy. Study-level information: Before any treatment, at initial diagnosis, peripheral blood was collected.

Patients between 18 and 65 years old had hyperthyroidism, newly diagnosed and lasting under 2 months. Clinical symptoms, serum thyroxine, TRAb, thyroid ultrasound and orbital computed tomography established diagnosis. Cells are PBMCs isolated from 10 ml of fresh blood. Amplified regions were TCR beta CDR3 sequences from RNA transcripts. HTBI primers were the set used in a first-round RT-PCR of the TCR CDR3. Using its own MiXCR run on the multiplex PCR reads, TCRdb lists one record per CDR3 protein. Among around 690,000 distinct CDR3 sequences listed, around a sixth were seen once. The CDR3 contains 14 residues. Trimming cost V 3 bases and J 4 bases; bases outside gene matches: 6. Germline loops: CDR1 KGHSH, CDR2 LQKENI.

The V and J genes are TRBV18 and TRBJ2-7; TRBD1 aligns across 7 bases. This sequence was found in a middle-aged man with Graves' hyperthyroidism. The sample comprised blood. DNA of the CDR3: TGTGCCAGCTCACCCCCCGACAGGGTGTACGAGCAGTACTTC. Translated, it gives CASSPPDRVYEQYF.